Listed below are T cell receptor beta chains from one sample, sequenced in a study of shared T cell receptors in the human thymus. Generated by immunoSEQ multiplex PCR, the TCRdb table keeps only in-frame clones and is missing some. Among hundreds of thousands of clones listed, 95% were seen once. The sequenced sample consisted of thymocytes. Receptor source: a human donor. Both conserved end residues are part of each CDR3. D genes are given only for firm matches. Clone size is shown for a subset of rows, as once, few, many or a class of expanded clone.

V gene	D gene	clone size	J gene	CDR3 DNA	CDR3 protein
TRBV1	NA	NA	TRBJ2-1	TGCACCAGCAGCCGCAGGACTAGCGGGGACTACAATGAGCAGTTCTTC	CTSSRRTSGDYNEQFF
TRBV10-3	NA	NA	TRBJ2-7	TGTGCCATCAGTGACCCGAGACTGCCGAGCTCCTACGAGCAGTACTTC	CAISDPRLPSSYEQYF
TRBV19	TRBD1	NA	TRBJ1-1	TGTGCCACTAAGACAGGGAGGGGCACTGAAGCTTTCTTT	CATKTGRGTEAFF
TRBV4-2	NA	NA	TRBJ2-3	TGTGCCAGCAGCCAGGTAGCGGACGATACGCAGTATTTT	CASSQVADDTQYF
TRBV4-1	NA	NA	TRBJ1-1	TGCGCCAGCAGCGCCTGGTTTTTAGAGACGAACACTGAAGCTTTCTTT	CASSAWFLETNTEAFF
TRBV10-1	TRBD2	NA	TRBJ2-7	TGCGCCAGCAGCAAAACCGGGACTAGCGGGGCCTCCTACGAGCAGTACTTC	CASSKTGTSGASYEQYF
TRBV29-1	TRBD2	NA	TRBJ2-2	TGCGGGGGACTAGCGGGGCCCGAAGGAACCGGGGAGCTGTTTTTT	CGGLAGPEGTGELFF
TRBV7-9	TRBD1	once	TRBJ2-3	TGTGCCAGCCGACAGGGCACGCAGTATTTT	CASRQGTQYF
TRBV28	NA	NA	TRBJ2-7	TGTGCCAGCAGTTTACTACAGGTTTCCTACGAGCAGTACTTC	CASSLLQVSYEQYF
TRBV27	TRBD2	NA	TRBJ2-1	TGTGCCAGCAGTTTTGGCCTAGCGGGCTTCAATGAGCAGTTCTTC	CASSFGLAGFNEQFF
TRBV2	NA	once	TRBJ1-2	TGTGCCAGCAGACTTTCGGGGGCTGGGGATATATTAGGCTACACCTTC	CASRLSGAGDILGYTF
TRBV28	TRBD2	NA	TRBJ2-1	TGTGCCAGCAGTTTCACTAGCGGGAAGGATGATGAGCAGTTCTTC	CASSFTSGKDDEQFF
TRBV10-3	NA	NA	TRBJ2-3	TGTGCCATCAGGGAGCATACAGGAAATTGGGACACAGATACGCAGTATTTT	CAIREHTGNWDTDTQYF
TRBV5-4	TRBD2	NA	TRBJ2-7	TGTGCCAGCAGCCCGGGGTGGCGGGAGACCTACGAGCAGTACTTC	CASSPGWRETYEQYF
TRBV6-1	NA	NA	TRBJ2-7	TGTGCCAGCAGTCCGACAGAATCCAATACCTACGAGCAGTACTTC	CASSPTESNTYEQYF
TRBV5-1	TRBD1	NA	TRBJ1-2	TGCGCCAGCAGCCAAGAACTAGGACAGGGGAGAGGCTACACCTTC	CASSQELGQGRGYTF
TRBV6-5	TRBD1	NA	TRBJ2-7	TGTGCCAGCAGTTACTCGATTCTGACAGGGGGCCACGAGCAGTACTTC	CASSYSILTGGHEQYF
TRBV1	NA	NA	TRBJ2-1	TGCACCAGCAGCCAACCCTTTAGAACTAGCGGTTACAATGAGCAGTTCTTC	CTSSQPFRTSGYNEQFF
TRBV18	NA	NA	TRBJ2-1	TGTGCCAGCTCACCAAAACAGAGAGCACTAGGAAGGGGTGAGCAGTTCTTC	CASSPKQRALGRGEQFF
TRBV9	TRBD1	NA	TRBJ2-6	TGTGCCAGCAGTACAGGGGCCGGGGCCAACGTCCTGACTTTC	CASSTGAGANVLTF
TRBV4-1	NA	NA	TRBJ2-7	TGCGCCAGCAGCCAGGGGCACGACAAGGCCAACGAGCAGTACTTC	CASSQGHDKANEQYF
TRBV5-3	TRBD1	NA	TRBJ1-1	TGTGCCAGAAGCTTGGCCGACAGGGTGAACACTGAAGCTTTCTTT	CARSLADRVNTEAFF
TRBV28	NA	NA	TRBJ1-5	TGTGCCAGCAGTTTATGGGCCGTGGCAGAGCTGGCGCCCCAGCATTTT	CASSLWAVAELAPQHF
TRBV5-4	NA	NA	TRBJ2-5	TGTGCCAGCACCTTGCATTATACGGAGACCCAGTACTTC	CASTLHYTETQYF
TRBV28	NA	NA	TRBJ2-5	TGTGCCAGCAGTTTTTCCCTTGTGGAGACCCAGTACTTC	CASSFSLVETQYF
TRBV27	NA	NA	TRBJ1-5	TGTGCCAGCAGTCCCGGGACACCTGAATATAGCAATCAGCCCCAGCATTTT	CASSPGTPEYSNQPQHF
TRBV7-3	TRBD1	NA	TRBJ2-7	TGTGCCAGCAGCTCCACCGGGACAGGGTTGTACGAGCAGTACTTC	CASSSTGTGLYEQYF
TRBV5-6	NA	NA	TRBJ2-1	TGTGCCAGCAGCAGGTCTCATGAGCAGTTCTTC	CASSRSHEQFF
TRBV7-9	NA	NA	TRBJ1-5	TGTGCCAGCACCGAAGGGCAAAATCAGCCCCAGCATTTT	CASTEGQNQPQHF
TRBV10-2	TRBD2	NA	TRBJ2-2	TGCGCCAGCGTGGGTGGGAGGGCGAGGGAGCTGTTTTTT	CASVGGRARELFF
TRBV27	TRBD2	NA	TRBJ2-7	TGTGCCAGCAGCGTGACTAGCGAAGCCTACGAGCAGTACTTC	CASSVTSEAYEQYF
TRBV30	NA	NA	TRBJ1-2	TGTGCCTGGACCCCCCGGACCCTCTATGGCTACACCTTC	CAWTPRTLYGYTF
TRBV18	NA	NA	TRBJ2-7	TGTGCCAGCTCACCTTTTCCCGACAGGTTAATCTACGAGCAGTACTTC	CASSPFPDRLIYEQYF
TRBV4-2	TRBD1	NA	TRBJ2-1	TGTGCCAGCAGCCCGCAGACAGGGGGCCGTCTAGCGGGTTCCAATGAGCAGTTCTTC	CASSPQTGGRLAGSNEQFF
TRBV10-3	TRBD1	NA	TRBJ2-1	TGTGCCATCAGCGGGACAGGGGACAATGAGCAGTTCTTC	CAISGTGDNEQFF
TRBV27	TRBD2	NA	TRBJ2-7	TGTGCCAGCAGGCGCGGGAGCTCCTACGAGCAGTACTTC	CASRRGSSYEQYF
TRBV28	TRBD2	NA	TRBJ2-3	TGTGCCAGCAGTTCTAGCGGGTTGGACACAGATACGCAGTATTTT	CASSSSGLDTDTQYF
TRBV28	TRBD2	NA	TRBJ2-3	TGTGCCAGCAGTTTCCCCCGTAGGGGCGGGAGAGGGGATACGCAGTATTTT	CASSFPRRGGRGDTQYF
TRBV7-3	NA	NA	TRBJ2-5	TGTGCCAGCAGCTTAGAAGGGGCATCTACCCCCAAAGAGACCCAGTACTTC	CASSLEGASTPKETQYF
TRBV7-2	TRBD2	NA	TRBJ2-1	TGTGCCAGCAGTTACATGGGACTAGCGGGGTGGAACAATGAGCAGTTCTTC	CASSYMGLAGWNNEQFF
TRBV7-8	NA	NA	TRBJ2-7	TGTGCCAGCAAAAGGGCCCAGTCCTACGAGCAGTACTTC	CASKRAQSYEQYF
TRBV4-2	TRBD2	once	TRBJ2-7	TGTGCCAGCAGCCAAGACGAGGTAGCGGGAGACTACGAGCAGTACTTC	CASSQDEVAGDYEQYF
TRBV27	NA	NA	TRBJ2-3	TGTGCCAGCAGGAAGGGGGTTAGCACAGATACGCAGTATTTT	CASRKGVSTDTQYF
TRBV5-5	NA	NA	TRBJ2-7	TGTGCCAGCAGCTTCGGCGGAGTTGTCGAGCAGTACTTC	CASSFGGVVEQYF
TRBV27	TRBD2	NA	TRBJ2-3	TGTGCCAGCAGTACCCCGGGGGGGAGCACAGATACGCAGTATTTT	CASSTPGGSTDTQYF
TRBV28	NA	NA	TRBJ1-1	TGTGCCAGCAGTTTGACTGGCAACACTGAAGCTTTCTTT	CASSLTGNTEAFF
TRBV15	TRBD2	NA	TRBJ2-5	TGTGCCACCAGCCCCCCCGAGGGAGCAGCGGGAGGCCAAGAGACCCAGTACTTC	CATSPPEGAAGGQETQYF
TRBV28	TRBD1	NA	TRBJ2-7	TGTGCCAGCAGTCCACAAAGCGAAAGGGGACAGGGGTCAGCCTACGAGCAGTACTTC	CASSPQSERGQGSAYEQYF
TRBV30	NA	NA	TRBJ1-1	TGTGCCTGGTCATGGTGGCCTTCCAACACTGAAGCTTTCTTT	CAWSWWPSNTEAFF
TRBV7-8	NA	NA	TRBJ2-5	TGTGCCAGCAGCTTAGTCCCCACCCTGACAGCCACAGAAGGGTACCAAGAGACCCAGTACTTC	CASSLVPTLTATEGYQETQYF
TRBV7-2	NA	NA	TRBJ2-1	TGTGCCAGCAGCTCCTTAGAGGCGTCTAGCTTTTCATACGATGAGCAGTTCTTC	CASSSLEASSFSYDEQFF
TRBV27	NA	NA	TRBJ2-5	TGTGCCAGCAGTTCTTCAAGGGTCAAGTACCAAGAGACCCAGTACTTC	CASSSSRVKYQETQYF
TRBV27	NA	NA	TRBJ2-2	TGTGCCAGCAGTTTGCGGCCGACTCCTACCTCGATGACCGGGGAGCTGTTTTTT	CASSLRPTPTSMTGELFF
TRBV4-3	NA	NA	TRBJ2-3	TGCGCCAGCAGCCAGGCCCGGGACTCTTTCACAGATACGCAGTATTTT	CASSQARDSFTDTQYF
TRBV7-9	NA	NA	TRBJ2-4	TGTGCCAGCAGCTTAGTCGGAGCAGGCGAGTACTTC	CASSLVGAGEYF
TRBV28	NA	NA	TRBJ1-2	TGTGCCAGCAGTTTCCCTGCCCAGGGCAGCTATGGCTACACCTTC	CASSFPAQGSYGYTF
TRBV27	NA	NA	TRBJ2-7	TGTGCCAGCAGCGCTAGTTCCCACGAGCAGTACTTC	CASSASSHEQYF
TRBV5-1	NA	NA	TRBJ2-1	TGCGCCAGCAGCAACCGGGACGCTGGTGGTGAGCAGTTCTTC	CASSNRDAGGEQFF
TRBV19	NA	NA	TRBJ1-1	TGTGCCAGTAGAATATTCGGACACCCGAACACTGAAGCTTTCTTT	CASRIFGHPNTEAFF
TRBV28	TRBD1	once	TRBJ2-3	TGTGCCAGCAGTTTAACAGACAGGGGGCCTGACACAGATACGCAGTATTTT	CASSLTDRGPDTDTQYF